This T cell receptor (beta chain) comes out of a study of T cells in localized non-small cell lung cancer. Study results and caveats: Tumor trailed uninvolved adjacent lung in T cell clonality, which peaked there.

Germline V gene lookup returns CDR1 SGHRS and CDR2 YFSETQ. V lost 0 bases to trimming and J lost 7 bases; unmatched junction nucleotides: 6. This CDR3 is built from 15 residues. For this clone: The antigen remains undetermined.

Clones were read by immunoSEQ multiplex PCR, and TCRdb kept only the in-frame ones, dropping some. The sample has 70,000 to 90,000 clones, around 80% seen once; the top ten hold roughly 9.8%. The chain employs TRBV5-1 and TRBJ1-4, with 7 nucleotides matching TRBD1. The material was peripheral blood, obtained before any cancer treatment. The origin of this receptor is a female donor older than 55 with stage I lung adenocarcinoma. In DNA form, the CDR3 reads TGCGCCAGCAGCTTGGGAGAGGGGGCAAGTGAAAAACTGTTTTTT. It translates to CASSLGEGASEKLFF.